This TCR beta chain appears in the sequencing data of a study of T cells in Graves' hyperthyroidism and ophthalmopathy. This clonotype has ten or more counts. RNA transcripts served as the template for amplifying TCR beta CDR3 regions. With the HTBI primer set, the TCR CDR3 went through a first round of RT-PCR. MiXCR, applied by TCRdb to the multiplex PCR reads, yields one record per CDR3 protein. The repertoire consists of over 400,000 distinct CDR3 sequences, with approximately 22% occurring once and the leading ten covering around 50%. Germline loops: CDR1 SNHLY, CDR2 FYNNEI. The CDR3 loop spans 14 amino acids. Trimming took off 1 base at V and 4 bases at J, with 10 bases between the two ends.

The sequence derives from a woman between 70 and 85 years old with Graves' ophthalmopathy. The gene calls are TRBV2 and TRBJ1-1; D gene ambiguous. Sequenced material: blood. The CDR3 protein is CASSEEGSGTEAFF. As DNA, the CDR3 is TGTGCCAGCAGTGAAGAAGGGAGTGGCACTGAAGCTTTCTTT.